Listed below are T cell receptor beta chains from one sample, sequenced in a study of tumor-infiltrating lymphocytes in primary liver carcinoma. MiXCR, run by TCRdb on the multiplex PCR reads, gives a single entry per CDR3 protein. The table records about 84,000 distinct CDR3 sequences, 65% to 80% of them present only once. Sequencing used liver tumor tissue from sampling region 1. The receptor source for this set is a man in his forties or fifties with primary liver carcinoma and hepatitis B virus infection. The CDR3 runs from the conserved cysteine through the conserved F or W. D genes are given only for firm matches. Clone size is not always given. Where it is, it says once, few, many or a class for expanded clones.

length	size	V	D	J	CDR3	DNA
16	many	TRBV5-1	-	TRBJ2-5	CASSPLLGGTQETQYF	TGCGCCAGCAGCCCCCTCTTAGGCGGGACCCAAGAGACCCAGTACTTC
14	few	TRBV28	-	TRBJ1-5	CASSGALGNRPQHF	TGTGCCAGCAGTGGGGCCCTCGGTAACCGGCCCCAGCATTTT
12	many	TRBV5-5	-	TRBJ1-5	CASSSLNQPQHF	TGTGCCAGCAGCTCCCTGAACCAGCCCCAGCATTTT
15	-	TRBV5-5	-	TRBJ1-1	CAGSLVGGANTEALF	TGTGCCGGCAGCTTGGTCGGGGGAGCGAACACTGAAGCTCTCTTT
13	many	TRBV11-1	-	TRBJ2-7	CASRGKRSYEQYF	TGTGCCAGCAGGGGGAAGCGATCCTACGAGCAGTACTTC
13	few	TRBV20-1	-	TRBJ2-3	CSATRGPNQPQYF	TGCAGTGCTACGAGAGGACCCAATCAGCCCCAGTATTTT
14	-	TRBV4-2	-	TRBJ2-1	CARIQDSDNRAQFF	TGTGCCAGAATCCAAGATTCGGACAACCGGGCTCAGTTCTTC
15	-	TRBV6-4	TRBD2	TRBJ2-2	CASSEREAPPGERVF	TGTGCCAGCAGTGAACGGGAGGCCCCCCCCGGGGAGCGGGTTTTT
18	-	TRBV5-5	TRBD2	TRBJ2-2	CASRRGLAGVSNTGELFF	TGTGCCAGCAGGAGGGGACTAGCGGGAGTCTCGAACACCGGGGAGCTGTTTTTT
15	-	TRBV6-6	-	TRBJ1-2	CAGSRSGAFNYGYTF	TGTGCCGGCAGCCGATCAGGGGCCTTTAACTATGGTTACACCTTC
13	-	TRBV14	-	TRBJ2-1	CASSQEPNNEQFF	TGTGCCAGCAGTCAAGAGCCCAACAATGAGCAGTTCTTC
16	few	TRBV11-2	TRBD2	TRBJ2-5	CASSPRLAGGVETQYF	TGTGCCAGCAGCCCCCGACTAGCTGGAGGTGTAGAGACCCAGTACTTC
19	-	TRBV28	TRBD1	TRBJ2-7	CASSLFLLRDRVNDYEQYF	TGTGCCAGCAGTTTATTCCTTCTCCGGGACAGGGTGAATGACTACGAGCAGTACTTT
14	-	TRBV29-1	TRBD2	TRBJ2-7	CSVKVASGSYEQYF	TGTAGCGTTAAGGTGGCTAGCGGGAGTTACGAGCAGTACTTC
14	medium-sized	TRBV11-2	-	TRBJ1-1	CASSLGGNQPEAFF	TGTGCCAGCAGCTTAGGGGGGAATCAACCTGAAGCTTTCTTT
17	-	TRBV5-6	TRBD2	TRBJ2-5	CASSLTATSGGGETQYF	TGTGCCAGCAGCTTGACCGCCACTAGCGGGGGGGGAGAGACCCAGTACTTC
13	-	TRBV12-3/TRBV12-4	-	TRBJ2-1	CACVELGFNEQFF	TGTGCCTGCGTGGAACTAGGCTTCAATGAGCAGTTCTTC
14	many	TRBV10-3	TRBD1	TRBJ1-2	CAITLGQGQAGYTF	TGTGCCATCACCCTAGGACAGGGACAGGCTGGCTACACCTTC
14	few	TRBV11-2	TRBD2	TRBJ2-4	CASSSQRGGDIQYF	TGTGCCAGCAGCTCCCAACGGGGGGGGGACATTCAGTACTTC
19	-	TRBV11-1	-	TRBJ2-1	CASSLGGWRAAVSYNEHFF	TGTGCCAGCAGCTTAGGGGGCTGGAGGGCCGCGGTCTCCTACAATGAGCACTTCTTC
14	-	TRBV6-5	-	TRBJ2-3	CASSWGRAADTQYF	TGTGCCAGCAGCTGGGGACGAGCCGCAGATACGCAATATTTT
15	few	TRBV7-3	-	TRBJ2-7	CASSQGPGKGYEQYF	TGTGCCAGCAGCCAGGGCCCAGGGAAAGGCTACGAGCAGTACTTC
16	many	TRBV28	-	TRBJ2-3	CASSLRRTYSTDTQYF	TGTGCCAGCAGCCTAAGACGGACTTATAGCACAGATACGCAGTATTTT
14	-	TRBV4-1	-	TRBJ1-2	CASSQEGPAFDYTF	TGCGCCAGCAGCCAAGAGGGCCCGGCGTTTGATTACACCTTC
13	-	TRBV18	-	TRBJ2-7	CASSPAGSDEQYF	TGTGCCAGCTCACCCGCAGGGAGCGACGAGCAGTACTTC
12	-	TRBV29-1	-	TRBJ2-5	CSVVSIQETQYF	TGCAGTGTTGTTTCAATCCAAGAGACCCAGTACTTC
12	many	TRBV6-5	-	TRBJ2-5	CASSYSTGTQYF	TGTGCCAGCAGTTACTCGACAGGGACCCAGTACTTC
17	-	TRBV4-1	TRBD2	TRBJ2-7	CASNQEPREGSSYEQYF	TGCGCCAGCAACCAAGAACCTAGGGAGGGGTCATCCTACGAGCAGTACTTC
12	once	TRBV6-5	-	TRBJ1-2	CASSLGAYGYTF	TGTGCCAGCAGTTTGGGCGCCTATGGCTACACCTTC
14	many	TRBV10-2	TRBD2	TRBJ2-3	CASSFAGGQDTQYF	TGCGCCAGCAGTTTTGCGGGAGGGCAAGATACGCAGTATTTT
13	once	TRBV11-2	-	TRBJ2-7	CASSSSLAHEHYF	TGTGCCAGCAGCTCGAGTCTAGCACATGAGCACTACTTC
16	-	TRBV7-9	-	TRBJ2-1	CTSSLALILEYNEQFF	TGTACCAGCAGCTTAGCGCTGATTTTGGAATACAATGAGCAGTTCTTC
13	-	TRBV29-1	-	TRBJ2-7	CSVSSCGLNEQYF	TGCAGCGTCAGCAGCTGTGGACTGAACGAGCAGTACTTC
14	-	TRBV6-5	-	TRBJ2-6	CGSRGSSGANVLTF	TGTGGCAGCAGAGGAAGCTCTGGGGCCAACGTCCTGACTTTC
17	-	TRBV5-1	-	TRBJ2-2	CASSWESAGANIGELFF	TGCGCCAGCAGCTGGGAGTCTGCAGGGGCGAACATCGGGGAGCTGTTTTTT
17	-	TRBV5-1	-	TRBJ1-2	CSSSPGWRTDPNYGYTF	TGCTCCAGCAGCCCAGGATGGCGGACGGACCCAAACTATGGCTATACCTTC
16	-	TRBV13	TRBD2	TRBJ2-1	CASSWGLAGVPNEQFF	TGTGCCAGCAGCTGGGGACTAGCAGGAGTGCCGAATGAGCAGTTCTTC
15	-	TRBV11-2	TRBD1	TRBJ2-5	CASSFLAQGREMQYF	TGTGCCAGCAGCTTCCTCGCACAGGGGAGAGAGATGCAGTACTTC
15	medium-sized	TRBV11-2	-	TRBJ1-6	CASSLGTGLNSPLHF	TGTGCCAGCAGCTTAGGTACAGGATTAAATTCACCCCTCCACTTT
14	-	TRBV12-3/TRBV12-4	-	TRBJ2-1	CASTIGQRGSEQFF	TGTGCCAGTACTATAGGTCAGAGGGGCAGTGAACAGTTCTTC
14	-	TRBV5-6	TRBD1	TRBJ2-7	CVSTRTGQPYEQYF	TGTGTCAGCACCCGGACAGGTCAGCCCTACGAGCAGTACTTC
14	many	TRBV30	-	TRBJ1-5	CAWSGVQGNQPQHF	TGTGCCTGGAGTGGAGTACAGGGAAATCAGCCCCAGCATTTT
16	-	TRBV4-2	TRBD2	TRBJ2-1	CVSSRVGGSTYNEQFF	TGTGTCAGCAGCCGAGTGGGCGGGAGTACCTACAATGAGCAGTTCTTC
14	-	TRBV7-8	-	TRBJ2-1	CASSLAEAYNGQFF	TGTGCTAGCAGCTTAGCGGAGGCCTACAATGGGCAGTTCTTC
15	many	TRBV4-2	-	TRBJ2-3	CASSQAPQTTDTQYF	TGTGCCAGCAGCCAAGCCCCCCAGACCACAGATACGCAGTATTTT
17	-	TRBV11-2	TRBD2	TRBJ2-7	CASSSGLAGFPFYEQYF	TGTGCCAGCAGCTCCGGACTAGCGGGTTTCCCTTTCTACGAGCAGTACTTC
14	-	TRBV7-6	-	TRBJ2-5	CASNLGLVQETQYF	TGTGCCAGCAACTTAGGGCTCGTCCAGGAGACCCAGTACTTC
14	-	TRBV11-2	-	TRBJ2-2	CASSPGKNSGELFF	TGTGCCAGCAGCCCAGGGAAAAACAGCGGGGAGCTGTTTTTT
17	-	TRBV6-2/TRBV6-3	TRBD2	TRBJ2-1	CVSSYPTSGRTYNEQFF	TGTGTCAGCAGTTACCCAACTAGCGGGAGAACCTACAATGAGCAGTTCTTC
18	-	TRBV7-9	-	TRBJ2-6	CASSFLGLTSSGANVLTF	TGTGCCAGCAGCTTTCTTGGACTAACGTCCTCTGGTGCCAACGTCCTGACTTTC
11	many	TRBV30	-	TRBJ2-7	CAWSPAYEQYF	TGTGCCTGGAGTCCGGCCTACGAGCAGTACTTC
14	many	TRBV29-1	TRBD1	TRBJ2-1	CSGTLPTGFNEQFF	TGCAGCGGCACCCTCCCGACAGGGTTCAATGAGCAGTTCTTC
16	-	TRBV5-8	TRBD2	TRBJ2-2	CASSLLAGGPVGDLFF	TGTGCCAGCAGCTTACTAGCGGGAGGACCGGTCGGGGACCTGTTTTTT
14	once	TRBV11-2	-	TRBJ2-7	CASTLTDTAYGQYF	TGTGCCAGCACCTTAACTGACACCGCATATGGGCAGTACTTC
15	many	TRBV6-5	-	TRBJ1-1	CASSYGGGGGPEAFF	TGTGCCAGCAGTTACGGCGGGGGAGGGGGGCCTGAAGCTTTCTTT
14	-	TRBV4-1	-	TRBJ1-1	CASSSWLGNTETFF	TGCGCCAGCAGTAGTTGGTTAGGGAACACTGAAACTTTCTTT